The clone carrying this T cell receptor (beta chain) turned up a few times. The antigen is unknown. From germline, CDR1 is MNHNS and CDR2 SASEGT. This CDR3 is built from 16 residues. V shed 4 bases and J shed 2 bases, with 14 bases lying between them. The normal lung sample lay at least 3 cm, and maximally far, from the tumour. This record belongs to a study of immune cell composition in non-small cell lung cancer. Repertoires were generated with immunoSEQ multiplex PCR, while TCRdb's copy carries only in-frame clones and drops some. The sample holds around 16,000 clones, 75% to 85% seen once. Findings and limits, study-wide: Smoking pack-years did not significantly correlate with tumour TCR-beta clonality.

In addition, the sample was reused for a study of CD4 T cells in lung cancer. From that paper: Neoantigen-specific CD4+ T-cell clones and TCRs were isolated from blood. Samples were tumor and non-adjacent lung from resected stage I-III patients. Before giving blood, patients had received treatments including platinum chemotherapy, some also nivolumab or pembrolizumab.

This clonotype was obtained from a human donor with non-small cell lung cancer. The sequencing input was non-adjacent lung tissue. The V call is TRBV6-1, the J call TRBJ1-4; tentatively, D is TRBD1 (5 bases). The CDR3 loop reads CASSAPRQRTNEKLFF. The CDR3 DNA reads TGTGCCAGCAGTGCGCCCAGACAGAGGACTAATGAAAAACTGTTTTTT.